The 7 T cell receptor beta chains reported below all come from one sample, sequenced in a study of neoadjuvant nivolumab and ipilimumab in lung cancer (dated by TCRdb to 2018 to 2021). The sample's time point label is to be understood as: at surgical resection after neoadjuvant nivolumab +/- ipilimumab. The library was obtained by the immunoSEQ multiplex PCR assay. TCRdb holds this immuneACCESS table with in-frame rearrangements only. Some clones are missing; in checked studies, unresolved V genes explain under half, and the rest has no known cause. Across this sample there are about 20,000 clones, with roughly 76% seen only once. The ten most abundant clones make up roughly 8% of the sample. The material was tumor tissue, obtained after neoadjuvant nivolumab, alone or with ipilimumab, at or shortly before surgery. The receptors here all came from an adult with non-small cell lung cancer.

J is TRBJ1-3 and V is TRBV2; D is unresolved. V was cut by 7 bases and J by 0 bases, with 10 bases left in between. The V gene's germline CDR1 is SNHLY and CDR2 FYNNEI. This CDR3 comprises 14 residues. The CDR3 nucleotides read TGTGCCAGCATGGGTGTGAGCTCTGGAAACACCATATATTTT. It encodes CASMGVSSGNTIYF.

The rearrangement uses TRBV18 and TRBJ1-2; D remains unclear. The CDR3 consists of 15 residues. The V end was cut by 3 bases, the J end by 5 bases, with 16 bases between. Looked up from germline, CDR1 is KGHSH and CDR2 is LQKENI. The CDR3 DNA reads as TGTGCCAGCTCACCCGAACCGGGAAGTGGGTATGGCTACACCTTC. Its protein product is CASSPEPGSGYGYTF. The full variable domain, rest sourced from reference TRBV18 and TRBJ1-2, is NAGVMQNPRHLVRRRGQEARLRCSPMKGHSHVYWYRQLPEEGLKFMVYLQKENIIDESGMPKERFSAEFPKEGPSILRIQQVVRGDSAAYFCASSPEPGSGYGYTFGSGTRLTVV.

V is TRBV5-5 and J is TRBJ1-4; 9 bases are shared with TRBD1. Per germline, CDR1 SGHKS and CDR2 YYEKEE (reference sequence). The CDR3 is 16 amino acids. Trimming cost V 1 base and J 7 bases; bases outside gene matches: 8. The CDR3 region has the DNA TGTGCCAGCAGCTTGAGGCGAGGACAGGGGAGTGAAAAACTGTTTTTT. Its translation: CASSLRRGQGSEKLFF.

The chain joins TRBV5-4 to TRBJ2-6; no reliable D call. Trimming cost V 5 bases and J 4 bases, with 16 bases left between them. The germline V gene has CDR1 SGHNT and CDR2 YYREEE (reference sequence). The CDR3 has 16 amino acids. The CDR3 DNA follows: TGTGCCAGCAGTTCCCGTTCCGAAGCAGGGGCCAACGTCCTGACTTTC. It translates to CASSSRSEAGANVLTF.

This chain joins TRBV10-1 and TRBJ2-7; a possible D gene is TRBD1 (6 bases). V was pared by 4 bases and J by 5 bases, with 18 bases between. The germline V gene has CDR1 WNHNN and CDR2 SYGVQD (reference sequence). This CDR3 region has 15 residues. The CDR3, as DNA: TGCGCCAGCAGTGGAGTTACAGGGTCGATCCACGAGCAGTACTTC. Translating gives CASSGVTGSIHEQYF.

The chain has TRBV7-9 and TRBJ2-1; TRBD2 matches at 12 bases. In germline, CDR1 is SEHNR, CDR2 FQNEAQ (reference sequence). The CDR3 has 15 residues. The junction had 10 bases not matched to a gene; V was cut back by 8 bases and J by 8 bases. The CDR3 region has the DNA TGTGCCAGCGGACTAGGGCTAGCGGGGGGGGATGAGCAGTTCTTC. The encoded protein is CASGLGLAGGDEQFF.

CDR3 region: CAWKGQQETQYF. The CDR3 DNA is TGTGCCTGGAAGGGACAACAAGAGACCCAGTACTTC. The chain uses TRBV30 and TRBJ2-5; D possibly corresponds to TRBD1 (6 bases). The CDR3 runs 12 residues. Looked up from germline, CDR1 is GTSNPN and CDR2 is SVGIG (reference sequence). V lost 4 bases, J lost 2 bases, and 8 bases lay in between.